This is a list of T cell receptor beta chains from one sample in a study of shared T cell receptors in the human thymus. Measured with immunoSEQ multiplex PCR; TCRdb has only the in-frame clones, and not every one. The data contain about 660,000 clones, roughly 88% of them singletons. The same sample was also used in a study of human thymus T cells.

Specimen: thymocytes. The receptors come from a boy under two years old with a congenital heart defect. Both conserved end residues are part of each CDR3. The D gene is left open where the match is weak.

D gene	V gene	J gene	CDR3 protein	CDR3 DNA
.	TRBV7-9	TRBJ1-5	CASSLEGEPGPQHF	TGTGCCAGCAGCTTAGAGGGGGAGCCAGGGCCCCAGCATTTT
.	TRBV14	TRBJ2-7	CASSSGKQGAYEQYF	TGTGCCAGCAGCTCGGGAAAACAGGGTGCCTACGAGCAGTACTTC
TRBD2	TRBV15	TRBJ2-3	CATSRDQSGRGTDTQYF	TGTGCCACCAGCAGAGATCAGAGCGGGAGGGGGACAGATACGCAGTATTTT
TRBD2	TRBV27	TRBJ2-3	CAIRLAGDSTDTQYF	TGTGCCATCCGCCTAGCGGGTGATAGCACAGATACGCAGTATTTT
.	TRBV15	TRBJ1-5	CATSSLRGSNQPQHF	TGTGCCACCAGCAGTCTCAGGGGATCCAATCAGCCCCAGCATTTT
TRBD1	TRBV28	TRBJ1-2	CASSPRDRGAGYTF	TGTGCCAGCAGTCCCCGGGACAGGGGGGCGGGCTACACCTTC
.	TRBV19	TRBJ2-7	CASSIAPLWSEQYF	TGTGCCAGTAGTATAGCCCCCCTCTGGAGCGAGCAGTACTTC
.	TRBV5-4	TRBJ2-5	CASSQVSGEETQYF	TGTGCCAGCAGCCAGGTATCGGGGGAAGAGACCCAGTACTTC
TRBD2	TRBV27	TRBJ2-7	CASSLWGDYLPYEQYF	TGTGCCAGCAGTTTATGGGGGGACTACCTCCCCTACGAGCAGTACTTC
.	TRBV5-6	TRBJ2-7	CASSNPAGAYEQYF	TGTGCCAGCAGCAACCCAGCTGGGGCATACGAGCAGTACTTC